Only a few counts were recorded for the clone carrying this T cell receptor beta chain. The antigen remains unidentified. These data come from a study of beta chain features in type 1 diabetes. Study at large: Patients and healthy donors were similar in age, gender and cell yields. Study results and limitations: For cells with high TCR expression, cDNA sequencing could yield over-representation. Lower insertion and higher deletion counts appeared at VDJ junctions in type 1 diabetes patients.

CD4+ naive, central memory, regulatory and stem cell-like memory cells were sorted via CD45RO/CCR7/CD25/CD127/CD95/CD27. The study reverse transcribed the entire isolated RNA, so it sequenced expressed TCRB transcripts. Here immunoSEQ multiplex PCR was the method, and the copy in TCRdb shows in-frame clones only, minus some. The table has 70,000 to 95,000 clones, roughly 31% seen once; the top ten hold 0.4% to 0.55%. This receptor was taken from a young woman in good health. Sequences were obtained from stem cell memory CD4+ T cells from blood.

This CDR3 reads CASRGWGGNYNEQFF. Written as DNA, the CDR3 is TGTGCCAGCAGGGGCTGGGGGGGCAACTACAATGAGCAGTTCTTC. The chain combines TRBV5-4 with TRBJ2-1; a possible D gene is TRBD2 (7 bases). Trimming left V 5 bases short and J 3 bases short, with 15 bases between. Germline V gene data show CDR1 as SGHNT and CDR2 as YYREEE (reference sequence). This CDR3 spans 15 amino acids.